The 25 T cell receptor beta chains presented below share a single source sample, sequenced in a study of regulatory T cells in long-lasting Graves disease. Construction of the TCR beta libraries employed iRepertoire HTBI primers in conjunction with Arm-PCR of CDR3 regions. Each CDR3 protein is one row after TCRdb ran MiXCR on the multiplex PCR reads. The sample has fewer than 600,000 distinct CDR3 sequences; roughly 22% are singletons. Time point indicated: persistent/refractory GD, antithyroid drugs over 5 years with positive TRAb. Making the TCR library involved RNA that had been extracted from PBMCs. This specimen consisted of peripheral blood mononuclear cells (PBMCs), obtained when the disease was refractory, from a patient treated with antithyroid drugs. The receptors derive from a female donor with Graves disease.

DNA of the CDR3: TGTGCCACCAGCAGGGACCTGACTGTCTACGAGCAGTACTTC. Translation gives CATSRDLTVYEQYF. The chain joins TRBV15 to TRBJ2-7, with unresolved D. The CDR3 spans 14 residues. Germline V gives CDR1 LNHNV, CDR2 YYDKDF (reference sequence). Trimming took off 3 bases at V and 3 bases at J, with 12 bases between the two ends.

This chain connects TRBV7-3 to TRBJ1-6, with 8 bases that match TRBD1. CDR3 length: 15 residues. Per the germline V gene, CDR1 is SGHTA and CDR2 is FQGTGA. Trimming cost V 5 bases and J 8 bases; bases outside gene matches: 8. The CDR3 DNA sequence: TGTGCCAGCAGCCCGACAGGGGCCTCGGATTCACCCCTCCACTTT. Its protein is CASSPTGASDSPLHF. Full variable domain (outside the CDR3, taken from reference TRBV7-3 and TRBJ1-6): GAGVSQTPSNKVTEKGKYVELRCDPISGHTALYWYRQSLGQGPEFLIYFQGTGAADDSGLPNDRFFAVRPEGSVSTLKIQRTERGDSAVYLCASSPTGASDSPLHFGNGTRLTVT.

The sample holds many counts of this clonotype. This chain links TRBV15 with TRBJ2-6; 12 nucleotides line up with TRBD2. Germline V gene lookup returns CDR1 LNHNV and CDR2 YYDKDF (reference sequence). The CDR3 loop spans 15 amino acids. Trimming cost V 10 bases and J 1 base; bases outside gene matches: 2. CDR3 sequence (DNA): TGTGCCATCCTAGCGGGAGGGTCTGGGGCCAACGTCCTGACTTTC. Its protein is CAILAGGSGANVLTF.

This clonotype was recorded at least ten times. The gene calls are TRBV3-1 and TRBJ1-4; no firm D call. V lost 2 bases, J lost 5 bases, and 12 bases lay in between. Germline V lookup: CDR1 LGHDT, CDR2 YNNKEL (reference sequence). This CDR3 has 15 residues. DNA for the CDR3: TGTGCCAGCAGCCAAAGGGATAGACAAAATGAAAAACTGTTTTTT. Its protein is CASSQRDRQNEKLFF.

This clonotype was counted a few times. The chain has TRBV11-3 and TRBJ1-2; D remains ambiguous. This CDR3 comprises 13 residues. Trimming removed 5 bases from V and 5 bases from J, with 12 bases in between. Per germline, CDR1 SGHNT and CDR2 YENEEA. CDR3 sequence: CASSPGSVYGYTF. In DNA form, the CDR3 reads TGTGCCAGCAGCCCCGGGTCGGTTTATGGCTACACCTTC.

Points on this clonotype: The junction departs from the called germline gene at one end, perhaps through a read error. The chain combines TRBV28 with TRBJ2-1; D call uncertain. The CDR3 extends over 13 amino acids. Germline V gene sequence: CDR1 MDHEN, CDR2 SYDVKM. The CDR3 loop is CASSFRVYNERFF. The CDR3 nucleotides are TGTGCCAGCAGTTTTAGGGTATACAATGAGCGGTTCTTC. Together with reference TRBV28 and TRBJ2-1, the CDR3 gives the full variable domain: DVKVTQSSRYLVKRTGEKVFLECVQDMDHENMFWYRQDPGLGLRLIYFSYDVKMKEKGDIPEGYSVSREKKERFSLILESASTNQTSMYLCASSFRVYNERFFGPGTRLTVL.

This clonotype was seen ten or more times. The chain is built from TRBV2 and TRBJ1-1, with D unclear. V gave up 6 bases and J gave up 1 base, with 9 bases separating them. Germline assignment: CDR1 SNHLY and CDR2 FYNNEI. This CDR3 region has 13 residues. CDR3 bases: TGTGCCAGCAGGGACCCTCAGAACACTGAAGCTTTCTTT. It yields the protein CASRDPQNTEAFF.

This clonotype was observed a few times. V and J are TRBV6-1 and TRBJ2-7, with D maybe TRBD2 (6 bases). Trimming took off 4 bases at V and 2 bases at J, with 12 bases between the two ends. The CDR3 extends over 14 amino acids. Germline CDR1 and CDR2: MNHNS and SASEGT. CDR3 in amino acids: CASSGRDWTYEQYF. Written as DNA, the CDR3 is TGTGCCAGCAGTGGCCGGGACTGGACCTACGAGCAGTACTTC.

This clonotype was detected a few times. The CDR3 sequence: CASGNPTAGNTIYF. The CDR3 DNA reads as TGTGCCAGCGGAAACCCGACCGCTGGAAACACCATATATTTT. The rearrangement uses TRBV6-1 and TRBJ1-3, with no clear D. Deletions cut 8 bases from V and 2 bases from J, with 13 bases between. In germline, CDR1 is MNHNS, CDR2 SASEGT. The CDR3 runs to 14 residues.

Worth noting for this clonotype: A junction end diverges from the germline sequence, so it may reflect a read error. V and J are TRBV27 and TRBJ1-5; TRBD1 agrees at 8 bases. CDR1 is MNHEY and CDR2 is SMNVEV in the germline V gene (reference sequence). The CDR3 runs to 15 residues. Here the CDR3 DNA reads TGTACCAGCAGTTTAGTCAGACAGGGGAATCAGCCCCAGCATTTT. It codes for CTSSLVRQGNQPQHF.

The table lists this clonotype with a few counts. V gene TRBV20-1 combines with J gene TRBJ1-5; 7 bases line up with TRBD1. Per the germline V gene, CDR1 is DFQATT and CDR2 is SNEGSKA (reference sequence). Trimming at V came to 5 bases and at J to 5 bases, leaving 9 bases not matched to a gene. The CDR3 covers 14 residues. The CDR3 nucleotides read TGCAGTGCTCGTCGACAGGGAGGAGATCAGCCCCAGCATTTT. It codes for CSARRQGGDQPQHF.

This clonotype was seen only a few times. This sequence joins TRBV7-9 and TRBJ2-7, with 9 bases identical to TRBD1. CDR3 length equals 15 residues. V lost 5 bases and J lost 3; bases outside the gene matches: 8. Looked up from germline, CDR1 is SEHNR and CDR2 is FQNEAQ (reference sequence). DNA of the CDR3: TGTGCCAGCAGCCCCGGGACAGGGTATATCTACGAGCAGTACTTC. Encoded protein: CASSPGTGYIYEQYF. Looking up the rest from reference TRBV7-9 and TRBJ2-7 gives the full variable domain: DTGVSQNPRHKITKRGQNVTFRCDPISEHNRLYWYRQTLGQGPEFLTYFQNEAQLEKSRLLSDRFSAERPKGSFSTLEIQRTEQGDSAMYLCASSPGTGYIYEQYFGPGTRLTVT.

This chain's CDR3 is CATHKSEPEETQYF. The CDR3 DNA reads TGTGCCACTCATAAATCTGAGCCCGAAGAGACCCAGTACTTC. The J gene is TRBJ2-5, the V gene TRBV28; D ambiguous. V shed 10 bases and J shed 3 bases, with 18 bases lying between them. Germline lookup yields CDR1 MDHEN and CDR2 SYDVKM. There are 14 residues in the CDR3. The whole variable domain, filled in from reference TRBV28 and TRBJ2-5, reads DVKVTQSSRYLVKRTGEKVFLECVQDMDHENMFWYRQDPGLGLRLIYFSYDVKMKEKGDIPEGYSVSREKKERFSLILESASTNQTSMYLCATHKSEPEETQYFGPGTRLLVL.

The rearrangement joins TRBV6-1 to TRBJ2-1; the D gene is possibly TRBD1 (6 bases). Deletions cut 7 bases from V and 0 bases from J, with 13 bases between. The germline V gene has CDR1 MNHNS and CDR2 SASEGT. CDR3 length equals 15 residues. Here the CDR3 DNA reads TGTGCCAGCACCGAGGGGGAACGCTCCTACAATGAGCAGTTCTTC. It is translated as CASTEGERSYNEQFF.

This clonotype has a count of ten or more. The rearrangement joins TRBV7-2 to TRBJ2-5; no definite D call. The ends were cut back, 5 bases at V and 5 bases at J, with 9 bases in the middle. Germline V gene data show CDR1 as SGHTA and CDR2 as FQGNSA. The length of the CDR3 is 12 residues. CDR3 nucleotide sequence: TGTGCCAGCAGCCCGCTCCGCGAGACCCAGTACTTC. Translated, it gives CASSPLRETQYF. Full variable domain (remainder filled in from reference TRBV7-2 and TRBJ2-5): GAGVSQSPSNKVTEKGKDVELRCDPISGHTALYWYRQSLGQGLEFLIYFQGNSAPDKSGLPSDRFSAERTGGSVSTLTIQRTQQEDSAVYLCASSPLRETQYFGPGTRLLVL.

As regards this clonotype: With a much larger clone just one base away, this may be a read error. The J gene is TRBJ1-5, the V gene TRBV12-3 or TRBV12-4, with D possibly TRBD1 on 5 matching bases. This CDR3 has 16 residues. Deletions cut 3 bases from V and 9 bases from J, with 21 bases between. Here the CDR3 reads CASSFLQVGSLSPQHF. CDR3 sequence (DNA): TGTGCCAGCAGTTTTTTACAGGTGGGTTCCCTATCGCCCCAGCATTTT.

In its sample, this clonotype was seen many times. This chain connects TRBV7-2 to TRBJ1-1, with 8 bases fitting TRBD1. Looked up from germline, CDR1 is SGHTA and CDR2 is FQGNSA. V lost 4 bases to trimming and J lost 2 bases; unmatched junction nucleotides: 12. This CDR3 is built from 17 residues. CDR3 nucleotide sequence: TGTGCCAGCAGCTCGGGCAGGACAGGGTACACCAACACTGAAGCTTTCTTT. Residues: CASSSGRTGYTNTEAFF.

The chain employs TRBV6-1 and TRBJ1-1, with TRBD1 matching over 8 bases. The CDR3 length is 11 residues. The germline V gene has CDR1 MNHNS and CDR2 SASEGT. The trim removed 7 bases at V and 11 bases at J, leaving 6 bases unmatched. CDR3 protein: CASTDRGAAFF. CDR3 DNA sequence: TGTGCCAGCACCGACAGGGGAGCGGCTTTCTTT.

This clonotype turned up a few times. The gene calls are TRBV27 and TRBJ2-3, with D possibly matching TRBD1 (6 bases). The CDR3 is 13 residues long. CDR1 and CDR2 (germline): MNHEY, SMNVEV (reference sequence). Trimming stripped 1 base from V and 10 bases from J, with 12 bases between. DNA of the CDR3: TGTGCCAGCAGTTTATGGCTAGGACAGCCGCAGTATTTT. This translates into CASSLWLGQPQYF.

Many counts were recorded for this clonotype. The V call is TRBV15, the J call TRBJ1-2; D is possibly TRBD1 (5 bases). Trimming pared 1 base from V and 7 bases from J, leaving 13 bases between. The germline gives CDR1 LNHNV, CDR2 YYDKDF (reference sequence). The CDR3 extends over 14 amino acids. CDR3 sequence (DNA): TGTGCCACCAGCAGAGTCGCGGCAGGGTTTGGCTACACCTTC. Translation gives CATSRVAAGFGYTF. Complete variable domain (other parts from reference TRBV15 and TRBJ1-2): DAMVIQNPRYQVTQFGKPVTLSCSQTLNHNVMYWYQQKSSQAPKLLFHYYDKDFNNEADTPDNFQSRRPNTSFCFLDIRSPGLGDTAMYLCATSRVAAGFGYTFGSGTRLTVV.

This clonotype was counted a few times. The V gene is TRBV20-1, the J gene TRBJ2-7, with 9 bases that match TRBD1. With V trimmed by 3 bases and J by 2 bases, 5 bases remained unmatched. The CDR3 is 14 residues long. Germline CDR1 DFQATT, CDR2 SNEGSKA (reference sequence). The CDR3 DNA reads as TGCAGTGCTAGTCCGGGACAGGGCCCCTACGAGCAGTACTTC. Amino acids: CSASPGQGPYEQYF.

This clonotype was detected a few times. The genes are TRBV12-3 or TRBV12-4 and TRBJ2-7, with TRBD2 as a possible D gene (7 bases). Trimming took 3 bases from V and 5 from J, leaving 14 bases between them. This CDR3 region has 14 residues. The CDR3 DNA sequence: TGTGCCAGCAGTTTCAGGGGAGGGTATAACGAGCAGTACTTC. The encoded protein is CASSFRGGYNEQYF.

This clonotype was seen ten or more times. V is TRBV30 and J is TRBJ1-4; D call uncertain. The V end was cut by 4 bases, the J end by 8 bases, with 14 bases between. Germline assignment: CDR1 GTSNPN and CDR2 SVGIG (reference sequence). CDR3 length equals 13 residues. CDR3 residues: CAWKWRAGEKLFF. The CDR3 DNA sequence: TGTGCCTGGAAGTGGAGGGCTGGGGAAAAACTGTTTTTT. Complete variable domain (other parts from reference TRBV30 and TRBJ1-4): SQTIHQWPATLVQPVGSPLSLECTVEGTSNPNLYWYRQAAGRGLQLLFYSVGIGQISSEVPQNLSASRPQDRQFILSSKKLLLSDSGFYLCAWKWRAGEKLFFGSGTQLSVL.

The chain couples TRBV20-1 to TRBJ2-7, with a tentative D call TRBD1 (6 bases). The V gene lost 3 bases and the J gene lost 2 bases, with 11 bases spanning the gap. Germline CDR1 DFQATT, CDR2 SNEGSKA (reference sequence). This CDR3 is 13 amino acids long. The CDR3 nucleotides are TGCAGTGCTAGGCAGGGGAGCGCCTACGAGCAGTACTTC. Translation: CSARQGSAYEQYF.

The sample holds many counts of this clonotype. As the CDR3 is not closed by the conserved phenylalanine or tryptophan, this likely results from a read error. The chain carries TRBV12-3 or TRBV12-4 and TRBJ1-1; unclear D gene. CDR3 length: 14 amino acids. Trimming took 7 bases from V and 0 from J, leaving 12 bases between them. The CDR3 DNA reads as TGTGCCAGCACCCCCCGGCGGGTGAACACTGAAGCTTTCTCT. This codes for CASTPRRVNTEAFS.